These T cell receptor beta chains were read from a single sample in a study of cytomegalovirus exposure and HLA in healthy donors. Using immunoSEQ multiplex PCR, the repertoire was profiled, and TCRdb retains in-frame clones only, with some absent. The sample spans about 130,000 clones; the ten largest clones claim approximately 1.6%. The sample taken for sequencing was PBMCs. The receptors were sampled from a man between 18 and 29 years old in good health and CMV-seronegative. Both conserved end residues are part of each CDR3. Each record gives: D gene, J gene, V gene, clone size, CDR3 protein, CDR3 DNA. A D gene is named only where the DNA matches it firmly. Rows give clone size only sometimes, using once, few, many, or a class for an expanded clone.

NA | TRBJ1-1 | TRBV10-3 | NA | CAIRRTGVNTEAFF | TGTGCCATCAGGAGAACAGGAGTGAACACTGAAGCTTTCTTT
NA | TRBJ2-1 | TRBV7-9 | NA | CASSPRTLYNEQFF | TGTGCCAGCAGCCCCCGGACTCTTTACAATGAGCAGTTCTTC
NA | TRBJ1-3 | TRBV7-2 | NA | CASRTEAGRGNTIYF | TGTGCCAGCAGAACCGAGGCAGGGCGCGGAAACACCATATATTTT
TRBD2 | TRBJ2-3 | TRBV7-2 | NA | CASSRISGAISTSTDTQYF | TGTGCCAGCAGCCGTATTAGCGGGGCTATATCAACTAGCACAGATACGCAGTATTTT
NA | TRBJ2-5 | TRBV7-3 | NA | CASSKSPLETQYF | TGTGCCAGCAGCAAAAGCCCCCTAGAGACCCAGTACTTC
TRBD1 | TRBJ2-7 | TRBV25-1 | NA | CASSEWGQPSYEQYF | TGTGCCAGCAGTGAATGGGGACAGCCGTCCTACGAGCAGTACTTC
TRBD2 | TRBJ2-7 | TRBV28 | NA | CASRGGSGGSYEQYF | TGTGCCAGCAGGGGTGGGAGCGGGGGGTCCTACGAGCAGTACTTC
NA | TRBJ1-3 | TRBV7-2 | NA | CASSFPTAGNTIYF | TGTGCCAGCAGCTTCCCGACTGCTGGAAACACCATATATTTT
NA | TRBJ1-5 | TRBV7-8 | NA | CASSLLRLSNQPQHF | TGTGCCAGCAGCTTATTACGCCTAAGCAATCAGCCCCAGCATTTT
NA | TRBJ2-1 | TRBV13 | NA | CASSNPGVRSHEQFF | TGTGCCAGCAGCAATCCAGGGGTTAGGTCGCATGAGCAGTTCTTC
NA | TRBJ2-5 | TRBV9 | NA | CASSVSGQETQYF | TGTGCCAGCAGCGTATCGGGCCAAGAGACCCAGTACTTC
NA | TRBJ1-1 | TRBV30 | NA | CAWSGAGPEAFF | TGTGCCTGGAGCGGGGCGGGACCTGAAGCTTTCTTT
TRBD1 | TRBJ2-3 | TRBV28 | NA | CASSLQGATDTQYF | TGTGCCAGCAGTTTACAGGGGGCGACAGATACGCAGTATTTT
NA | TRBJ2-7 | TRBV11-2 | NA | CASSLDGQRTGYRHEQYF | TGTGCCAGCAGCTTAGATGGCCAGAGAACAGGGTATAGGCACGAGCAGTACTTC
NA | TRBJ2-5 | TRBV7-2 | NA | CASSHTGAMLETQYF | TGTGCCAGCAGCCACACTGGGGCCATGCTGGAGACCCAGTACTTC
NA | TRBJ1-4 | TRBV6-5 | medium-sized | CASSSTAGTTNEKLFF | TGTGCCAGCAGTTCCACTGCAGGGACAACTAATGAAAAACTGTTTTTT
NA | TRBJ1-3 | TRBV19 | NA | CASKEQGRNSGNTIYF | TGTGCCAGTAAGGAACAGGGAAGAAACTCTGGAAACACCATATATTTT
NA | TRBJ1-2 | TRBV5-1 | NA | CASSLEGGGRDYGYTF | TGCGCCAGCAGCCTGGAAGGGGGGGGGCGCGACTATGGCTACACCTTC
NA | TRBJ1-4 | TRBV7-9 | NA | CASSKGGKLFF | TGTGCCAGCAGTAAAGGCGGAAAACTGTTTTTT
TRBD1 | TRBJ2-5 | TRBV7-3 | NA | CASSYRGRETQYF | TGTGCCAGCAGCTACAGGGGGCGAGAGACCCAGTACTTC
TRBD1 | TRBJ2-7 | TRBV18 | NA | CASSPPSTGAYEQYF | TGTGCCAGCTCACCCCCGTCTACAGGGGCCTACGAGCAGTACTTC
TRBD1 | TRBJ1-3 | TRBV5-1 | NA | CASSPDRAYGNTIYF | TGCGCCAGCAGCCCCGACAGGGCATATGGAAACACCATATATTTT
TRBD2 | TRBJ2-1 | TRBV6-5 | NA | CASSYRAGGPYNEQFF | TGTGCCAGCAGTTACCGGGCGGGAGGCCCCTACAATGAGCAGTTCTTC
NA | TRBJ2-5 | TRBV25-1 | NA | CASSEFGGSETQYF | TGTGCCAGCAGTGAATTCGGGGGTTCCGAGACCCAGTACTTC
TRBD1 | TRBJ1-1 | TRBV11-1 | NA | CASSPTEGTVIIEAFF | TGTGCCAGCAGCCCCACTGAGGGGACAGTAATAATTGAAGCTTTCTTT
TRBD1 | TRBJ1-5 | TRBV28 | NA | CASHTQGASNQPQHF | TGTGCCAGCCATACACAGGGGGCTAGCAATCAGCCCCAGCATTTT
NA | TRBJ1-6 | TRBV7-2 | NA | CASSLTGPLHF | TGTGCCAGCAGCTTAACCGGACCCCTCCACTTT
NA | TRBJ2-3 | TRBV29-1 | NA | CSVEAGENTDTQYF | TGCAGCGTTGAAGCGGGAGAAAACACAGATACGCAGTATTTT
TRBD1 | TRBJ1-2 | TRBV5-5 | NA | CASSRGAGGDYGYTF | TGTGCCAGCAGCAGGGGGGCAGGGGGCGACTATGGCTACACCTTC
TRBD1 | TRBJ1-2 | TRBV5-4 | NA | CASSLEQGANYGYTF | TGTGCCAGCAGCTTGGAACAGGGGGCTAACTATGGCTACACCTTC
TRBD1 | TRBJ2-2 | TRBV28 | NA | CASSSAGQVGELFF | TGTGCCAGCAGTTCCGCAGGACAGGTCGGGGAGCTGTTTTTT
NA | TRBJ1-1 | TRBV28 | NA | CASSFYRIMNTEAFF | TGTGCCAGCAGTTTTTACAGAATAATGAACACTGAAGCTTTCTTT
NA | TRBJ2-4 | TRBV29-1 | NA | CSVDRVENIQYF | TGCAGCGTTGACAGGGTGGAAAACATTCAGTACTTC
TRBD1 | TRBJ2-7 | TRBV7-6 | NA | CASSPGTGATYEQYF | TGTGCCAGCAGCCCAGGGACAGGGGCCACCTACGAGCAGTACTTC
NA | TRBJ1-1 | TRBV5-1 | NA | CASSFAPEGEAFF | TGCGCCAGCAGCTTTGCACCTGAGGGTGAAGCTTTCTTT
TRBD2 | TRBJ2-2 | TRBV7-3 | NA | CASSLKRGGAGELFF | TGTGCCAGCAGCTTAAAGCGGGGGGGCGCCGGGGAGCTGTTTTTT
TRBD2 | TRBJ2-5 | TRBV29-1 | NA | CSVVRGGAETQYF | TGCAGCGTTGTGCGCGGGGGGGCAGAGACCCAGTACTTC
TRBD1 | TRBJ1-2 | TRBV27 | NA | CASSLLQGGDLGGYTF | TGTGCCAGCAGTTTACTGCAGGGGGGAGACCTGGGAGGCTACACCTTC
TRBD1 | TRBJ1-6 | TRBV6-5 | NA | CASSYFQGASPLHF | TGTGCCAGCAGTTACTTCCAGGGGGCCTCACCCCTCCACTTT
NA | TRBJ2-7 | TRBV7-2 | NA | CASSLSAGYEQYF | TGTGCCAGCAGCTTAAGCGCAGGGTACGAGCAGTACTTC
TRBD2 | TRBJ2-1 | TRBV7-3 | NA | CASSPRERGAYNEQFF | TGTGCCAGCAGCCCAAGAGAGCGGGGCGCCTACAATGAGCAGTTCTTC